These 19 T cell receptor beta chains were sequenced from one sample in a study of blood T cell repertoires in COVID-19. Sequencing used immunoSEQ multiplex PCR; TCRdb keeps in-frame clones, though not all of them. The table lists about 94,000 clones, 80% of them singletons. Specimen: peripheral blood. The source is a human donor in a cohort sampled during active COVID-19.

This chain joins TRBV30 and TRBJ2-7; 8 bases map to TRBD2. J was trimmed by 7 bases and V by 3 bases; bases with no gene match: 14. The CDR3 spans 15 residues. The germline V gene has CDR1 GTSNPN and CDR2 SVGIG (reference sequence). This CDR3 is CAWRPGLDRSREQYF. CDR3 DNA sequence: TGTGCCTGGAGACCGGGACTAGATCGATCAAGGGAGCAGTACTTC.

V gene TRBV5-1 combines with J gene TRBJ2-3; TRBD2 matches at 8 bases. The CDR3 runs 15 residues. CDR1 is SGHRS, CDR2 YFSETQ, per germline. The V gene end was trimmed by 2 bases and the J gene end by 2 bases; junction bases not matched to a gene: 4. The CDR3 DNA sequence: TGCGCCAGCAGCTTACCGGGGGGGAACACAGATACGCAGTATTTT. It is translated as CASSLPGGNTDTQYF.

The chain joins TRBV7-6 to TRBJ1-5; 8 bases line up with TRBD1. Germline loops: CDR1 SGHVS, CDR2 FNYEAQ. Trimming removed 1 base from V and 3 bases from J; junction bases left unmatched: 2. This CDR3 is built from 15 residues. The CDR3 region is CASSLVTGDNQPQHF. DNA of the CDR3: TGTGCCAGCAGCTTAGTGACAGGGGACAATCAGCCCCAGCATTTT.

CDR3 nucleotides: TGTGCCAGCACCAAAGCACAGGGTAGCAATCAGCCCCAGCATTTT. As protein: CASTKAQGSNQPQHF. J is TRBJ1-5 and V is TRBV28, with a weak D call TRBD1 (6 bases). The V end was cut by 7 bases, the J end by 0 bases, with 13 bases between. The CDR3 covers 15 residues. The germline CDR1 and CDR2 sequences are MDHEN and SYDVKM.

The rearrangement joins TRBV28 to TRBJ1-1; D may be TRBD1 (6 bases). The germline CDR1 and CDR2 sequences are MDHEN and SYDVKM. V lost 6 bases, J lost 11 bases, and 22 bases lay in between. CDR3 length: 14 residues. The CDR3 spells CASSLGHTITGAFF. Here the CDR3 DNA reads TGTGCCAGCAGCTTGGGACATACCATTACGGGGGCTTTCTTT. The full variable domain, rest sourced from reference TRBV28 and TRBJ1-1, is DVKVTQSSRYLVKRTGEKVFLECVQDMDHENMFWYRQDPGLGLRLIYFSYDVKMKEKGDIPEGYSVSREKKERFSLILESASTNQTSMYLCASSLGHTITGAFFGQGTRLTVV.

Details on this clone: Within the sample, other DNA sequences also encode this same CDR3. This chain connects TRBV9 to TRBJ2-7; 9 positions agree with TRBD2. The CDR3 loop spans 15 amino acids. V was pared by 1 base and J by 3 bases, with 5 bases of the junction left unmatched. CDR1 SGDLS and CDR2 YYNGEE come from the germline V gene. The DNA for the CDR3 is TGTGCCAGCAGCGTAAGAGATAGCGGGAGCTACGAGCAGTACTTC. Translation: CASSVRDSGSYEQYF.

The rearrangement joins TRBV19 to TRBJ2-1; TRBD2 matches at 9 bases. V was pared by 5 bases and J by 4 bases, with 6 bases of the junction left unmatched. Germline lookup yields CDR1 LNHDA and CDR2 SQIVND (reference sequence). There are 15 residues in the CDR3. CDR3 nucleotides: TGTGCCAGTAGTTTACGACTAGCGGAATACAATGAGCAGTTCTTC. It encodes CASSLRLAEYNEQFF.

The rearrangement links TRBV25-1 to TRBJ2-7; no clear D gene. V lost 3 bases, J lost 0 bases, and 12 bases lay in between. Germline V gene lookup returns CDR1 MGHDK and CDR2 SYGVNS. The CDR3 has 15 amino acids. The CDR3 sequence is CASSDAKPSSYEQYF. Here the CDR3 DNA reads TGTGCCAGCAGTGATGCGAAACCTAGCTCCTACGAGCAGTACTTC.

The rearrangement links TRBV3-1 (or the pseudogene TRBV3-2) to TRBJ1-1; D unresolved. The CDR3 runs to 12 residues. Trimming took 6 bases from V and 11 from J, leaving 16 bases between them. The germline V gene has CDR1 LGHDT and CDR2 YNNKEL (reference sequence). CDR3 sequence: CASSDGERMAFF. The CDR3 DNA reads as TGTGCCAGCAGTGACGGGGAGCGTATGGCTTTCTTT.

J is TRBJ1-1 and V is TRBV7-2; 12 bases are a match to TRBD1. The V and J ends lost 4 bases and 1 base, in that order; junction bases with no gene match: 10. The CDR3 has 18 residues. The germline gives CDR1 SGHTA, CDR2 FQGNSA. CDR3 nucleotides: TGTGCCAGCAGCTCCGGAGGGACAGGGGGCGGGTGGAACACTGAAGCTTTCTTT. Translating it yields CASSSGGTGGGWNTEAFF.

J is TRBJ2-7 and V is TRBV5-1; D possibly corresponds to TRBD2 (7 bases). The germline CDR1 and CDR2 sequences are SGHRS and YFSETQ. The CDR3 length is 14 residues. V lost 6 bases and J 4 bases, leaving 17 bases between the germline ends. The CDR3 here is CASKNREGGYEQYF. CDR3 bases: TGCGCCAGCAAAAACAGGGAGGGTGGATACGAGCAGTACTTC.

This clone was picked up one time. The genes are TRBV7-2 and TRBJ2-7; possible D gene TRBD1, 5 bases. Germline V CDR1 and CDR2: SGHTA, FQGNSA. The CDR3 is made up of 13 amino acids. V shed 5 bases and J shed 6 bases, with 14 bases lying between them. The CDR3 region is CASSRRPGPEQYF. DNA of the CDR3: TGTGCCAGCAGCCGCAGGCCAGGGCCCGAGCAGTACTTC.

This clone is a singleton in its sample. The rearrangement links TRBV6-5 to TRBJ1-1; no reliable D call. The CDR3 spans 13 residues. From germline, CDR1 is MNHEY and CDR2 SVGAGI. V was clipped by 0 bases and J by 1 base, with 3 bases between them. This CDR3 is CASSYSRNTEAFF. The CDR3 coding sequence is TGTGCCAGCAGTTACTCGAGGAACACTGAAGCTTTCTTT.

The V and J genes are TRBV10-2 and TRBJ2-5, with 7 bases matching TRBD1. J was trimmed by 0 bases and V by 11 bases; bases with no gene match: 6. Germline V gene data show CDR1 as WSHSY and CDR2 as SAAADI. The CDR3 is 13 amino acids. CDR3 in DNA: TGCGCCGGGATGGGACAGAACCAAGAGACCCAGTACTTC. Translation: CAGMGQNQETQYF.

V gene TRBV19 combines with J gene TRBJ2-1; 8 positions agree with TRBD1. Losses at the gene ends were 6 bases for V and 2 bases for J; bases not matched to a gene: 9. The CDR3 loop spans 16 amino acids. Germline assignment: CDR1 LNHDA and CDR2 SQIVND (reference sequence). CDR3: CASSADRGTTYNEQFF. The CDR3 bases are TGTGCCAGTAGCGCTGACAGGGGCACGACCTACAATGAGCAGTTCTTC. The full variable domain, in which reference TRBV19 and TRBJ2-1 provide the parts outside the CDR3, is DGGITQSPKYLFRKEGQNVTLSCEQNLNHDAMYWYRQDPGQGLRLIYYSQIVNDFQKGDIAEGYSVSREKKESFPLTVTSAQKNPTAFYLCASSADRGTTYNEQFFGPGTRLTVL.

V usage is TRBV5-1 and J usage is TRBJ2-5; TRBD2 agrees at 9 bases. With 2 bases clipped from V and 7 bases from J, the junction kept 6 bases outside the gene matches. The CDR3 loop spans 14 amino acids. Germline V gene data show CDR1 as SGHRS and CDR2 as YFSETQ. The CDR3 spells CASSLLAGSGTQYF. In DNA form, the CDR3 reads TGCGCCAGCAGCTTACTAGCGGGTTCGGGGACCCAGTACTTC.

The chain carries TRBV15 and TRBJ1-5, with D possibly TRBD1 on 5 matching bases. The CDR3 length is 9 residues. Trimming took 11 bases from V and 9 from J, leaving 8 bases between them. Germline V CDR1 and CDR2: LNHNV, YYDKDF (reference sequence). This CDR3 reads CAPQGPQHF. CDR3 coding DNA: TGTGCCCCGCAGGGGCCCCAGCATTTT.

The CDR3 sequence: CASSGRGLAGVKFF. The CDR3, as DNA: TGTGCCAGCAGCGGAAGAGGACTAGCGGGAGTAAAGTTCTTC. V usage is TRBV3-1 (or the pseudogene TRBV3-2) and J usage is TRBJ2-1, with 13 bases matching TRBD2. V was clipped by 5 bases and J by 14 bases; unmatched bases: 9. CDR3 length: 14 amino acids. CDR1 LGHDT and CDR2 YNNKEL come from the germline V gene (reference sequence).

The CDR3 region is CASSESLVDRVHHF. The CDR3 region has the DNA TGTGCCAGCAGTGAATCCCTTGTTGACAGGGTCCACCACTTT. The J gene is TRBJ1-6, the V gene TRBV25-1; 7 nucleotides match TRBD1. V dropped 1 base and J dropped 18; count of bases not matched to a gene: 12. The V gene's germline CDR1 is MGHDK and CDR2 SYGVNS. This CDR3 is 14 amino acids long.